Below are 20 T cell receptor beta chains sequenced from a single sample in a study of cytomegalovirus exposure and HLA in healthy donors. The PCR had 60 Vbeta and 13 Jbeta primers. Assay: immunoSEQ multiplex PCR; the TCRdb copy retains only in-frame clones and omits some. This table holds about 190,000 clones, roughly 80% found once. Sequencing was carried out using PBMCs. The receptors here all came from a woman aged 18-29 years in good health and CMV-seronegative.

The V gene is TRBV5-4, the J gene TRBJ1-4; D perhaps matches TRBD1 (5 bases). V was shortened by 6 bases and J by 2 bases, with 11 bases between the two germline ends. This CDR3 spans 14 amino acids. Germline V gives CDR1 SGHNT, CDR2 YYREEE (reference sequence). The DNA for the CDR3 is TGTGCCAGCACGACATCAGGGACTAATGAAAAACTGTTTTTT. Residues: CASTTSGTNEKLFF.

This clone was recorded only once. This chain joins TRBV7-2 and TRBJ2-1; maybe TRBD2 (5 bases). Germline lookup yields CDR1 SGHTA and CDR2 FQGNSA. The CDR3 covers 13 residues. Trimming left V 5 bases short and J 4 bases short, with 9 bases between. For the CDR3, the DNA is TGTGCCAGCAGCCTAACTAGATACAATGAGCAGTTCTTC. Its protein product is CASSLTRYNEQFF.

The chain couples TRBV27 to TRBJ2-3; tentative D call: TRBD1 (6 bases). CDR3 length equals 13 residues. Germline values: CDR1 MNHEY, CDR2 SMNVEV (reference sequence). V gave up 5 bases and J gave up 4 bases, with 10 bases separating them. The CDR3 is CASSLEGADTQYF. The CDR3 DNA reads TGTGCCAGCAGTCTTGAGGGGGCAGATACGCAGTATTTT.

The chain employs TRBV4-1 and TRBJ1-5; no definite D call. Germline CDR1 reads MGHRA; CDR2 reads YSYEKL. The CDR3 is 17 amino acids. V gave up 0 bases and J gave up 0 bases, with 12 bases separating them. This CDR3 reads CASSQDLMGYSNQPQHF. CDR3 nucleotide sequence: TGCGCCAGCAGCCAAGATTTGATGGGCTATAGCAATCAGCCCCAGCATTTT.

A word on this clone: Other DNA sequences in the sample encode the same CDR3. This chain joins TRBV7-9 and TRBJ1-1; no definite D call. In germline, CDR1 is SEHNR, CDR2 FQNEAQ (reference sequence). CDR3 length: 11 residues. Trimming shortened V by 4 bases and J by 7 bases, and 7 bases separated the two germline ends. The CDR3 DNA reads TGTGCCAGCAGCTCATCACTTGAAGCTTTCTTT. Its protein is CASSSSLEAFF.

V gene TRBV5-1 combines with J gene TRBJ2-1; 9 bases align to TRBD2. The CDR3 runs to 16 residues. Germline CDR1 reads SGHRS; CDR2 reads YFSETQ. The trim removed 3 bases at V and 7 bases at J, leaving 11 bases unmatched. The CDR3, as DNA: TGCGCCAGCAGCTCGGGACTAGCTAAGGCCACGAATGAGCAGTTCTTC. Translation gives CASSSGLAKATNEQFF.

This clone was recorded once. The chain recombines TRBV7-9 with TRBJ2-1; D possibly corresponds to TRBD1 (7 bases). Germline V gene data show CDR1 as SEHNR and CDR2 as FQNEAQ (reference sequence). Between the trimmed V and J ends, which lost 1 base and 8 bases, there was a span of 15 bases. The CDR3 is 15 residues long. CDR3 sequence: CASSLGRGRIDEQFF. In nucleotides, the CDR3 is TGTGCCAGCAGCTTAGGGAGGGGGCGGATCGATGAGCAGTTCTTC.

This chain connects TRBV7-8 to TRBJ2-5; D is possibly TRBD2 (5 bases). The CDR3 covers 15 residues. Between the trimmed V and J ends, which lost 5 bases and 2 bases, there was a span of 15 bases. CDR1 and CDR2 (germline): SGHVS, FQNEAQ. The CDR3 DNA follows: TGTGCCAGCAGCCCCGCAACCGGCGGGCAAGAGACCCAGTACTTC. Amino acid sequence: CASSPATGGQETQYF.

The chain uses TRBV19 and TRBJ1-6; 7 positions match TRBD1. V was clipped by 3 bases and J by 5 bases; unmatched bases: 4. Per germline, CDR1 LNHDA and CDR2 SQIVND (reference sequence). The CDR3 extends over 15 amino acids. CDR3 amino acids: CASSIGGQNNSPLHF. The CDR3 DNA reads as TGTGCCAGTAGTATTGGGGGACAGAATAATTCACCCCTCCACTTT.

CDR3 amino acids: CASSQEGLADEQFF. The CDR3 coding sequence is TGTGCCAGCAGCCAAGAAGGACTAGCGGATGAGCAGTTCTTC. V gene TRBV14 combines with J gene TRBJ2-1, with 10 bases that match TRBD2. CDR3 length: 14 residues. The trim removed 0 bases at V and 8 bases at J, leaving 1 base unmatched. CDR1 SGHDN and CDR2 FVKESK come from the germline V gene.

V gene TRBV10-3 combines with J gene TRBJ1-1; possible D gene TRBD1, 5 bases. Germline CDR1 and CDR2: ENHRY and SYGVKD. This CDR3 spans 14 amino acids. Trimming took off 5 bases at V and 1 base at J, with 11 bases between the two ends. CDR3 protein: CAISQDNKNTEAFF. CDR3 DNA: TGTGCCATCAGTCAGGACAATAAGAACACTGAAGCTTTCTTT.

The chain recombines TRBV7-9 with TRBJ1-3; 7 bases align to TRBD1. Trimming cost V 1 base and J 2 bases; bases outside gene matches: 2. Looked up from germline, CDR1 is SEHNR and CDR2 is FQNEAQ (reference sequence). The CDR3 covers 15 residues. CDR3 region: CASSLGGTAGNTIYF. CDR3 nucleotide sequence: TGTGCCAGCAGCTTAGGCGGGACAGCTGGAAACACCATATATTTT.

The chain carries TRBV29-1 and TRBJ2-1, with 8 bases identical to TRBD2. Germline CDR1 and CDR2: SQVTM and ANQGSEA. Trimming took 5 bases from V and 8 from J; bases not matched to a gene: 5. The CDR3 is 12 residues long. The CDR3 reads CSVNPAGDEQFF. The CDR3 coding sequence is TGCAGCGTTAACCCAGCGGGGGATGAGCAGTTCTTC.

This chain connects TRBV5-5 to TRBJ2-1; 10 bases are a match to TRBD1. Germline assignment: CDR1 SGHKS and CDR2 YYEKEE (reference sequence). The CDR3 sequence is 14 residues long. V trimming: 7 bases; J trimming: 7 bases; junction bases outside the gene matches: 8. CDR3 nucleotide sequence: TGTGCCAGCGACGACCCGGGACAGGGGAATGAGCAGTTCTTC. This gives the protein CASDDPGQGNEQFF.

This chain joins TRBV29-1 and TRBJ1-2; 10 bases fit TRBD1. Germline assignment: CDR1 SQVTM and CDR2 ANQGSEA. With 5 bases clipped from V and 3 bases from J, the junction kept 15 bases outside the gene matches. The CDR3 is 17 residues long. CDR3: CSVPDRDRGWLDYGYTF. The CDR3 nucleotides are TGCAGCGTTCCTGACCGGGACAGGGGATGGCTAGACTATGGCTACACCTTC.

This chain links TRBV10-3 with TRBJ2-3, with D possibly matching TRBD2 (7 bases). CDR3 length equals 14 residues. Trimming removed 7 bases at V and 0 bases at J, with 11 bases between. The germline CDR1 and CDR2 sequences are ENHRY and SYGVKD. CDR3 residues: CAIMGGASTDTQYF. The CDR3 DNA follows: TGTGCCATCATGGGGGGGGCTAGCACAGATACGCAGTATTTT.

This chain connects TRBV18 to TRBJ2-6, with D possibly being TRBD2 (5 bases). Trimming pared 0 bases from V and 12 bases from J, leaving 12 bases between. The CDR3 is 14 residues long. Germline V gives CDR1 KGHSH, CDR2 LQKENI. CDR3: CASSPPTGIGVLTF. For the CDR3, the DNA is TGTGCCAGCTCACCACCGACGGGGATCGGCGTCCTGACTTTC.

The chain links TRBV9 to TRBJ2-2; 7 bases line up with TRBD2. The germline V gene has CDR1 SGDLS and CDR2 YYNGEE. Losses at the gene ends were 0 bases for V and 4 bases for J; bases not matched to a gene: 3. The CDR3 is 15 amino acids. The CDR3 loop reads CASSVGGGVTGELFF. CDR3 nucleotides: TGTGCCAGCAGCGTAGGGGGAGGGGTCACCGGGGAGCTGTTTTTT.

This clone was seen just once. This chain connects TRBV14 to TRBJ2-1; 9 bases agree with TRBD2. The CDR3 length is 16 residues. Germline CDR1 SGHDN, CDR2 FVKESK. V trimming: 7 bases; J trimming: 0 bases; junction bases outside the gene matches: 7. The CDR3 nucleotides read TGTGCCAGCAAGAAGAGCGGGGGGAGCTCCTACAATGAGCAGTTCTTC. Translating it yields CASKKSGGSSYNEQFF.

This clone came up once. The chain links TRBV10-1 to TRBJ2-1, with 14 bases aligning to TRBD2. Germline V lookup: CDR1 WNHNN, CDR2 SYGVQD (reference sequence). Losses at the gene ends were 8 bases for V and 14 bases for J; bases not matched to a gene: 5. The CDR3 is 12 amino acids. CDR3 in amino acids: CASGTSGSGEFF. CDR3 nucleotide sequence: TGCGCCAGCGGGACTAGCGGGAGTGGGGAGTTCTTC.